The present entry profiles one T cell receptor (beta chain) with its context. Its target is not known. This sample stems from a study of blood T cells in healthy people across ages. Study-level points and caveats: Not knowing donor CMV status may have confounded expanded clonotype changes.

Each individual donor underwent a draw of 8.5 to 10 milliliters of peripheral blood. The CDR3 spans 15 residues. CDR1 is ENHRY, CDR2 SYGVKD, per germline. Trimming cost V 6 bases and J 0 bases, with 9 bases left between them. The authors ran a second PCR of about 6 to 11 cycles using a sample-barcoded 5' primer and a J-beta primer mix. A template-switch adaptor with 12 random nucleotides tagged each cDNA molecule. TCRdb passed the 5' RACE reads through MiXCR, listing each CDR3 protein once. The sample lists around 1,800,000 distinct CDR3 sequences, about two fifths occurring once. The sequenced sample consisted of blood. The receptor was derived from a human donor in good health. The chain carries TRBV10-3 and TRBJ2-6; a possible D gene is TRBD2 (6 bases). This CDR3 is CAISLSGSGANVLTF. Written as DNA, the CDR3 is TGTGCCATCAGCCTTAGCGGCTCTGGGGCCAACGTCCTGACTTTC.